The entry that follows covers one TCR beta chain sequence. From germline, CDR1 is MNHNS and CDR2 SASEGT. The CDR3 runs 14 residues. Trimming took 1 base from V and 5 from J, leaving 11 bases between them. This entry belongs to a study of blood T cell repertoires in COVID-19. The data were produced by immunoSEQ multiplex PCR, yet TCRdb's version contains in-frame clones alone and is incomplete. The sample has tens of thousands of clones; 75% to 85% are singletons. The chain employs TRBV6-1 and TRBJ1-1, with D possibly TRBD1 on 5 matching bases. This TCR was sampled from a human donor in a cohort sampled during active COVID-19. Specimen: peripheral blood. In nucleotides, the CDR3 is TGTGCCAGCAGTGAAGGCTTCCGGGGGACTGAAGCTTTCTTT. Its protein product is CASSEGFRGTEAFF.